Below, one TCR beta chain is given with its context. Profiled with immunoSEQ multiplex PCR; TCRdb holds only in-frame clones, not every one. The top ten clones hold over 0.25% of a sample with 65,000 to 95,000 clones, about 93% of them seen once. This sample was included in a study of technical replicates of blood from a few donors. CDR3 size: 16 residues. Germline CDR1 reads LGHNA; CDR2 reads YNFKEQ. Losses at the gene ends were 0 bases for V and 1 base for J; bases not matched to a gene: 1. The chain recombines TRBV4-2 with TRBJ2-2; 8 bases agree with TRBD2. The specimen sequenced was T cells isolated from PBMCs. The source of this sequence is a human donor in good health. The CDR3: CASSQELAENTGELFF. The CDR3 bases are TGTGCCAGCAGCCAAGAACTAGCGGAGAACACCGGGGAGCTGTTTTTT.